This TCR beta chain was sequenced during a study of cytomegalovirus exposure and HLA in healthy donors. The PCR was carried out with 60 Vbeta primers and 13 Jbeta primers. Profiled with immunoSEQ multiplex PCR; TCRdb holds only in-frame clones, not every one. The sample holds approximately 130,000 clones, 77% seen once. The table lists this clone with a few counts. Its antigen is not identified. Unrecorded immune exposures were likely, despite nominal health at sampling. Whole-study results and caveats: A later analysis showed that HLA-associated TCR beta chains had undergone more clonal expansion than equally common others.

The CDR3 consists of 17 residues. Between the trimmed V and J ends, which lost 4 bases and 0 bases, there was a span of 18 bases. Germline V gene data show CDR1 as SNHLY and CDR2 as FYNNEI. The sample was PBMCs. This TCR derives from a woman aged 40 to 50 in good health and CMV-seronegative. The rearrangement joins TRBV2 to TRBJ1-1, with a possible D match to TRBD1 (6 bases). The CDR3 reads CASSALDRRRVNTEAFF. CDR3 DNA: TGTGCCAGCAGTGCCTTAGACAGGCGTCGGGTGAACACTGAAGCTTTCTTT. Full variable domain (outside the CDR3, taken from reference TRBV2 and TRBJ1-1): EPEVTQTPSHQVTQMGQEVILRCVPISNHLYFYWYRQILGQKVEFLVSFYNNEISEKSEIFDDQFSVERPDGSNFTLKIRSTKLEDSAMYFCASSALDRRRVNTEAFFGQGTRLTVV.